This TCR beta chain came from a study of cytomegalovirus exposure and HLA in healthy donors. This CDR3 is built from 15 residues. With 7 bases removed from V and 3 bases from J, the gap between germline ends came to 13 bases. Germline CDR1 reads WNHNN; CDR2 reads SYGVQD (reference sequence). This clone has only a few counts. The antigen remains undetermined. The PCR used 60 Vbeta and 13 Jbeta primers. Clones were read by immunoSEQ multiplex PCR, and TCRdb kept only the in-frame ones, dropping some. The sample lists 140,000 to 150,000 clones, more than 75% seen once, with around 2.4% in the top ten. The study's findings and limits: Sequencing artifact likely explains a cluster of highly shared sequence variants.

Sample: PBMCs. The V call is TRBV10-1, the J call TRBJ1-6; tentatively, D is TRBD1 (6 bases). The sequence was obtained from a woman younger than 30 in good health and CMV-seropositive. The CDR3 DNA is TGCGCCAGCATTGTGACAGGCAGCTATAATTCACCCCTCCACTTT. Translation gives CASIVTGSYNSPLHF.